The entry that follows covers one T cell receptor beta chain sequence. Its antigen is as yet unknown. The data derive from a study of vaccination and CD4 T cells after COVID-19. Turning to the study itself: Overlapping spike peptides of SARS-CoV-2, HCoV-NL63, HCoV-OC43 and HCoV-229E were used, and cells were stimulated with them.

Germline-derived CDR1 and CDR2 are SGHTA and FQGNSA. Trimming at V came to 0 bases and at J to 3 bases, leaving 4 bases not matched to a gene. The CDR3 extends over 15 amino acids. Oncomine TCR Beta short-read sequencing was applied to DNA from cultured CD4+ T cells. TCRdb re-called the PCR reads with MiXCR, one entry per CDR3 protein. The data contain over 10,000 distinct CDR3 sequences, about 45% of them singletons. Treatment indicated: roughly 10-day PBMC culture with coronavirus spike peptide pools or control peptides (ViraFEST assay). After being plated at two million per well, PBMCs were cultured with about 10 IU/ml IL-2 and roughly 9.8 ug/ml peptide pools. At both days 3 and 7, half the medium was replaced with fresh IL-2 medium.

The TCR comes from a human donor who had recovered from COVID-19. This sequence joins TRBV7-2 and TRBJ1-1; TRBD1 matches at 7 bases. The material sequenced was CD4+ T cells from blood, cultured in vitro. The CDR3 region has the DNA TGTGCCAGCAGCTTAGCTCCCAGGGGGGACACTGAAGCTTTCTTT. Amino acid sequence: CASSLAPRGDTEAFF. Using reference TRBV7-2 and TRBJ1-1 for the parts outside the CDR3, the full variable domain is GAGVSQSPSNKVTEKGKDVELRCDPISGHTALYWYRQSLGQGLEFLIYFQGNSAPDKSGLPSDRFSAERTGGSVSTLTIQRTQQEDSAVYLCASSLAPRGDTEAFFGQGTRLTVV.